One and the same sample provided the 10 T cell receptor beta chains below, sequenced in a study of control samples from healthy donors and cancer patients. Method: immunoSEQ multiplex PCR; TCRdb's copy keeps in-frame clones and lacks some. Of tens of thousands of clones listed, around 90% are singletons. The sequenced material came from blood. These receptors all stem from a man over 45 in good health.

J is TRBJ1-5 and V is TRBV28; D unresolved. Germline CDR1 and CDR2: MDHEN and SYDVKM. The CDR3 extends over 15 amino acids. V was pared by 5 bases and J by 1 base, with 12 bases between. Here the CDR3 DNA reads TGTGCCAGCAGTGGACTGCTGGGCAGCAATCAGCCCCAGCATTTT. The encoded protein is CASSGLLGSNQPQHF.

The chain uses TRBV29-1 and TRBJ1-1; D might be TRBD1 (5 bases). V was cut by 6 bases and J by 0 bases, with 11 bases left in between. CDR3 length: 13 residues. Germline assignment: CDR1 SQVTM and CDR2 ANQGSEA. CDR3 sequence: CSVGTALNTEAFF. DNA for the CDR3: TGCAGCGTGGGGACGGCTCTGAACACTGAAGCTTTCTTT.

The chain combines TRBV6-2 or TRBV6-3 with TRBJ2-7; 12 bases fit TRBD2. CDR3 size: 19 residues. The germline gives CDR1 MNHEY, CDR2 SVGEGT. Trimming at V came to 2 bases and at J to 0 bases, leaving 11 bases not matched to a gene. The CDR3 spells CASSYPTSGRVHHSYEQYF. The CDR3 nucleotides read TGTGCCAGCAGTTACCCGACTAGCGGGAGAGTTCACCACTCCTACGAGCAGTACTTC.

The chain has TRBV29-1 and TRBJ2-2; TRBD2 agrees at 9 bases. V shed 7 bases and J 2 bases; nucleotides not matched to a gene: 8. The length of the CDR3 is 15 residues. CDR1 is SQVTM, CDR2 ANQGSEA, per germline. CDR3 nucleotides: TGCAGCGCTGGGGATAGCGGGAGAAACACCGGGGAGCTGTTTTTT. Translating gives CSAGDSGRNTGELFF.

The rearrangement joins TRBV13 to TRBJ2-2, with 7 bases fitting TRBD2. Germline V gene lookup returns CDR1 PRHDT and CDR2 FYEKMQ (reference sequence). J was trimmed by 2 bases and V by 1 base; bases with no gene match: 10. This CDR3 comprises 18 residues. CDR3 nucleotides: TGTGCCAGCAGCTTAGAGCGTAGTGGGAGGGGAAACACCGGGGAGCTGTTTTTT. Protein: CASSLERSGRGNTGELFF.

The CDR3 region is CASSLVSGDSFNGYTF. The CDR3 nucleotides read TGCGCCAGCAGCTTGGTTTCAGGGGATTCTTTCAATGGCTACACCTTC. J is TRBJ1-2 and V is TRBV5-1; perhaps TRBD1 as D (6 bases). Trimming took 0 bases from V and 6 from J, leaving 18 bases between them. This CDR3 has 16 residues. Germline assignment: CDR1 SGHRS and CDR2 YFSETQ.

The J gene is TRBJ2-4, the V gene TRBV28, with 11 bases matching TRBD2. Germline CDR1 and CDR2: MDHEN and SYDVKM. This CDR3 comprises 17 residues. The junction had 7 bases not matched to a gene; V was cut back by 5 bases and J by 1 base. The CDR3 region is CASSPWTSGPAKNIQYF. The DNA of the CDR3 is TGTGCCAGCAGTCCCTGGACTAGCGGGCCTGCCAAAAACATTCAGTACTTC.

The rearrangement joins TRBV5-4 to TRBJ1-1; a weak D match, TRBD1 (6 bases). The CDR3 sequence is 15 residues long. Germline values: CDR1 SGHNT, CDR2 YYREEE (reference sequence). V gave up 4 bases and J gave up 1 base, with 14 bases separating them. CDR3 protein: CASSPGGQSNTEAFF. As DNA, the CDR3 is TGTGCCAGCAGCCCCGGGGGGCAGTCGAACACTGAAGCTTTCTTT.

The chain employs TRBV19 and TRBJ1-1; D is possibly TRBD1 (5 bases). CDR3 length equals 15 residues. Germline assignment: CDR1 LNHDA and CDR2 SQIVND (reference sequence). V was shortened by 1 base and J by 0 bases, with 9 bases between the two germline ends. The CDR3 DNA reads as TGTGCCAGTAGTATAGGAGCAGGGTTGAACACTGAAGCTTTCTTT. Its protein product is CASSIGAGLNTEAFF.

V usage is TRBV18 and J usage is TRBJ1-6; TRBD1 matches 9 bases. Losses at the gene ends were 0 bases for V and 7 bases for J; bases not matched to a gene: 4. Germline CDR1 is KGHSH and CDR2 is LQKENI. The CDR3 consists of 16 residues. CDR3 sequence: CASSPPGTGLNSPLHF. As DNA, the CDR3 is TGTGCCAGCTCACCACCGGGGACAGGGTTAAATTCACCCCTCCACTTT.